The 7 T cell receptor beta chains in this list originate from one sample, sequenced in a study of CD8+ T cells in alopecia areata. TCR sequencing used cDNA made by reverse transcription of extracted RNA. The repertoire was sequenced with immunoSEQ multiplex PCR; TCRdb's copy has only in-frame clones and lacks some. The data show fewer than 80,000 clones, approximately 58% seen once. Sequenced here: CD8+ T cells sorted from blood, sampled at week 0. Receptor source: a human donor with alopecia areata.

The chain recombines TRBV15 with TRBJ1-5; D is undetermined. The CDR3 runs 15 residues. Between the trimmed V and J ends, which lost 0 bases and 2 bases, there was a span of 8 bases. Germline CDR1 is LNHNV and CDR2 is YYDKDF (reference sequence). The CDR3 coding sequence is TGTGCCACCAGCAGAGAGCTACTGGGCAATCAGCCCCAGCATTTT. This sequence encodes CATSRELLGNQPQHF.

This clone was observed a handful of times. The J gene is TRBJ2-1, the V gene TRBV7-6; D is ambiguous. Looked up from germline, CDR1 is SGHVS and CDR2 is FNYEAQ. V was cut by 1 base and J by 16 bases, with 14 bases left in between. The CDR3 contains 12 residues. The CDR3 loop is CASSLVPGISFF. The CDR3 DNA reads TGTGCCAGCAGCTTAGTACCCGGCATTAGCTTCTTC. Filled out from reference TRBV7-6 and TRBJ2-1, the complete variable domain reads GAGVSQSPRYKVTKRGQDVALRCDPISGHVSLYWYRQALGQGPEFLTYFNYEAQQDKSGLPNDRFSAERPEGSISTLTIQRTEQRDSAMYRCASSLVPGISFFGPGTRLTVL.

This chain uses TRBV7-9 with TRBJ2-2; D tentatively reads TRBD1 or TRBD2 (5 bases each). The germline V gene has CDR1 SEHNR and CDR2 FQNEAQ (reference sequence). There are 15 residues in the CDR3. V lost 5 bases to trimming and J lost 4 bases, with 14 bases between them. The CDR3 region has the DNA TGTGCCAGCAGCAGCACCGGGGCGTTCACCGGGGAGCTGTTTTTT. It yields the protein CASSSTGAFTGELFF.

This clone has only a few counts. V and J are TRBV29-1 and TRBJ1-2; 8 nucleotides align to TRBD1. Germline CDR1 reads SQVTM; CDR2 reads ANQGSEA. The CDR3 is made up of 12 amino acids. The J segment lost 7 bases and the V segment lost 6 bases, leaving 7 bases of the junction unmatched. The CDR3 nucleotides are TGCAGCGTAAAGGACAGGGAGGGTGGCTACACCTTC. This sequence encodes CSVKDREGGYTF. The variable domain in full, with the rest retrieved from reference TRBV29-1 and TRBJ1-2, is SAVISQKPSRDICQRGTSLTIQCQVDSQVTMMFWYRQQPGQSLTLIATANQGSEATYESGFVIDKFPISRPNLTFSTLTVSNMSPEDSSIYLCSVKDREGGYTFGSGTRLTVV.

This rearrangement joins TRBV5-1 to TRBJ1-4; D remains unclear. The V gene's germline CDR1 is SGHRS and CDR2 YFSETQ. Deletions cut 5 bases from V and 0 bases from J, with 5 bases between. The CDR3 sequence is 13 residues long. CDR3 amino acids: CASRESTNEKLFF. As DNA, the CDR3 is TGCGCCAGCAGAGAGTCAACTAATGAAAAACTGTTTTTT.

This clone was seen a single time. This chain connects TRBV7-8 to TRBJ1-1; TRBD1 is a possible D gene (6 bases). The CDR3 contains 16 residues. Trimming removed 0 bases at V and 0 bases at J, with 11 bases between. CDR1 SGHVS and CDR2 FQNEAQ come from the germline V gene. In nucleotides, the CDR3 is TGTGCCAGCAGCTTAGCGGACAGAGCGATGAACACTGAAGCTTTCTTT. Its protein product is CASSLADRAMNTEAFF.

The chain combines TRBV6-6 with TRBJ2-5; TRBD2 aligns across 14 bases. Germline lookup yields CDR1 MNHNY and CDR2 SVGAGI (reference sequence). The CDR3 loop spans 14 amino acids. V lost 6 bases, J lost 5 bases, and 2 bases stayed unmatched. The CDR3 region is CASSRLAGGETQYF. The CDR3 DNA follows: TGTGCCAGCAGCCGACTAGCGGGAGGGGAGACCCAGTACTTC.